This T cell receptor (beta chain) was sequenced for a study of cytomegalovirus exposure and HLA in healthy donors. V was pared by 1 base and J by 4 bases, with 0 bases of the junction left unmatched. The CDR3 contains 14 residues. The germline V gene has CDR1 LGHNT and CDR2 FRNRAP. The primer mix had 60 Vbeta and 13 Jbeta primers. The repertoire was sequenced with immunoSEQ multiplex PCR; TCRdb's copy has only in-frame clones and lacks some. This sample yields 95,000 to 100,000 clones, of which 75% to 80% are seen a single time; roughly 7.1% belongs to the top ten. The sequencing input was PBMCs. This clonotype originated in a female donor in good health and CMV-seronegative. The chain has TRBV12-5 and TRBJ2-2; 7 bases match TRBD2. For the CDR3, the DNA is TGTGCTAGTGGTTTGGCGGGAGGCACCGGGGAGCTGTTTTTT. Its translation is CASGLAGGTGELFF.